The T cell receptor (beta chain) described here comes from a study of blood T cell repertoires in COVID-19. Study overall: Acute and convalescent COVID-19 specimens originated in the United States, Italy and Spain. T cells, B-cell-depleted T cells, or PBMCs provided the cDNA or gDNA that served as material.

CDR3 size: 12 residues. V lost 7 bases and J lost 6; bases outside the gene matches: 5. CDR1 is MNHEY and CDR2 is SVGAGI in the germline V gene. Under the authors' procedure: Estimation of nucleated cell counts relied on the amplification of reference gene primers. Sequencing used immunoSEQ multiplex PCR; TCRdb keeps in-frame clones, though not all of them. D and trimming were read from the DNA, whereas the V and J calls and clone size are those reported in that table. Counted here are under 250,000 clones, 84% occurring once; the ten biggest clones make up around 9.5%. The material sequenced was peripheral blood. V usage is TRBV6-5 and J usage is TRBJ1-2; 7 nucleotides align to TRBD1. This TCR came from a man between 50 and 59 years old with active or convalescent COVID-19. The CDR3, as DNA: TGTGCCAGCACCCCCAGGGGGGATGGCTACACCTTC. As protein: CASTPRGDGYTF.